This entry describes one TCR beta chain. Its antigen is undetermined. This CDR3 has 13 residues. V was trimmed by 0 bases and J by 6 bases, leaving 7 bases between them. The V gene's germline CDR1 is SGHKS and CDR2 YYEKEE (reference sequence). The assay was immunoSEQ multiplex PCR, and TCRdb's table has in-frame clones only and misses some. The sample holds fewer than 150,000 clones, roughly 94% seen once. Only cases whose brain tissue showed the highest T cell transcript signatures were sequenced. Pre-surgery treatment included at least one anti-epileptic drug. The sample is drawn from a study of brain T cells in children with intractable seizures. General observations from the study: Patients' HCMV serostatus was unknown; virus specificity rests on CDR3 similarity alone.

The clonotype comes from a boy under two years old with hemimegalencephaly and intractable seizures. The rearrangement joins TRBV5-5 to TRBJ1-5; D call uncertain. The sequenced sample was peripheral blood, obtained at surgery. The CDR3 nucleotides read TGTGCCAGCAGCTTGGGTTGGGGTCAGCCCCAGCATTTT. This encodes CASSLGWGQPQHF. The full variable domain, in which reference TRBV5-5 and TRBJ1-5 provide the parts outside the CDR3, is DAGVTQSPTHLIKTRGQQVTLRCSPISGHKSVSWYQQVLGQGPQFIFQYYEKEERGRGNFPDRFSARQFPNYSSELNVNALLLGDSALYLCASSLGWGQPQHFGDGTRLSIL.